The present T cell receptor (beta chain) was sequenced within a study of blood T cell repertoires in COVID-19. CDR1 and CDR2 (germline): SGHDT, YYEEEE. Trimming pared 4 bases from V and 2 bases from J, leaving 18 bases between. This CDR3 is built from 16 residues. Generated by immunoSEQ multiplex PCR, the TCRdb table keeps only in-frame clones and is missing some. This sample has just under 40,000 clones, with about 82% found just once. Sequenced sample: peripheral blood. V gene TRBV5-6 combines with J gene TRBJ1-2; D ambiguous. The receptor was isolated from a human donor in a cohort sampled during active COVID-19. The CDR3 coding sequence is TGTGCCAGCAGCCCCCCGTTAACACTAGAAAACTATGGCTACACCTTC. Translation: CASSPPLTLENYGYTF.